One T cell receptor (beta chain) is described in this entry. This clonotype was observed many times. Its antigen is still unknown. No base qualities exist here, and no much larger clone lies one base off it. TCR beta CDR3 regions were amplified from RNA transcripts. For the first round of RT-PCR on the TCR CDR3, the HTBI primer set was used together with the Qiagen OneStep RT-PCR kit. The libraries were constructed in a second round of multiplex PCR and then size-selected and purified. The libraries were sequenced on an Illumina HiSeq2000 using paired-end 100 bp reads. Turning to the authors' computational methods: SOAPnuke was used to process the raw data, removing reads that contained adapters or uncalled bases, had a mean Phred below 15, or lacked an exact match to the constant primer or identifier. High-quality paired reads were merged using COPE v1.2.5, and each unique nucleotide sequence was defined as a clonotype. Clonotypes were aligned to IMGT TRBV, TRBD and TRBJ reference segments using MiTCR v1.1. Analysis was restricted to V-J combinations with a frequency above 0.0001, which covered approximately 99% of repertoires. The TCS score was defined as F50 (clonal expansion) divided by E x V (chaos), with BLOSUM62-based TCRdist calculated between CDR3 peptides within each V-J. Welch's t-statistics and random forest reduced 500 to 650 V-J features to around 14, which were used in a naive Bayes classifier (R e1071). TCRdb reran the public reads through fastp at Q25 and MiXCR, keeping productive beta chains. Rows are unified per CDR3 protein, each entry keeping the most common DNA and genes. TCRdb, rather than the study authors, made the V and J calls. For this sample the table gives about half a million distinct CDR3 sequences, of which roughly 25% were detected only once. About 11% of the sample is in the top ten clones.

CDR1 and CDR2, looked up from the germline V gene, are MNHEY and SVGEGT. From cysteine to phenylalanine, the CDR3 is 15 amino acids long. The kept DNA is CDR3 alone, 45 bases in frame from the first base. V and J are trimmed by 6 bases and 8 bases, and the gene matches miss 12 bases of the junction. In the ophthalmopathy patients, disease was moderately to severely active, with a Clinical Activity Score of 3 or more, a NOSPECS grade of 4 or more, and a duration of less than 3 months. Exclusion was applied to patients with uncontrolled infections, other autoimmune diseases, pregnancy or lactation. Diagnoses were based on clinical symptoms, serum thyroxine and TRAb, thyroid ultrasound and orbital computed tomography. PBMCs were separated from roughly 9.3 ml of fresh peripheral blood using Ficoll-Paque density gradient centrifugation. Trizol reagent was used to extract total RNA, and RNA quality was then checked on an Agilent 2100 Bioanalyzer.

This sample is drawn from a study of T cells in Graves' hyperthyroidism and ophthalmopathy (dated by TCRdb to the late 2010s). General notes on the study: Peripheral blood samples were taken at initial diagnosis, before any treatment was given. According to the paper, TCR Vbeta CDR3 sequencing was carried out on about 140 peripheral blood samples, which came from under 50 ophthalmopathy, 80 or so hyperthyroidism and 17 progressor patients. Prospective prediction of ophthalmopathy was tested in an independent validation cohort of 18 to 20 hyperthyroidism patients and 17 patients who later progressed to ophthalmopathy. Once sampling was done, hyperthyroidism patients were given methimazole at a starting dose of 30 mg daily, whereas ophthalmopathy patients were given high-dose intravenous methylprednisolone. TCR V-J signatures able to tell the groups apart were searched for in a discovery cohort of 95 to 100 patients, of whom more than 40 had Graves' ophthalmopathy and under 65 had stable Graves' hyperthyroidism. The roughly 100 discovery patients were divided at random into training and test sets in a 7:3 ratio. In addition, the study compared T-cell repertoires in thyroid tissue and in blood from roughly 6 Graves' hyperthyroidism patients. The study at large found these results: In validation, the model predicted progression to ophthalmopathy a median of roughly six months before onset, with approximately 71% sensitivity and roughly 77% specificity. Sample size was not statistically predetermined, and blinding of investigators to group allocation was not performed. Most expanded thyroid clonotypes (frequency above 0.001) were also found in blood, which suggests that blood repertoires may mirror thyroid immune responses. Ophthalmopathy was separated from stable hyperthyroidism by a 13 V-J signature model, with just over 85% sensitivity and about 84% specificity obtained in cross-validation and 80%/75% obtained in testing.

The clonotype originates from a woman in her 30s with Graves' ophthalmopathy. The chain joins TRBV6-2 or TRBV6-3 to TRBJ1-2; 10 bases in the middle match TRBD1. The specimen sequenced was blood. The DNA is as follows: TGTGCCAGCAGACACACCGGGACAGGGGTTGACGGCTACACCTTC. It codes for CASRHTGTGVDGYTF.